This T cell receptor (beta chain) derives from a study of CD8+ T cells in alopecia areata. General study points: Researchers report lesional scalp, most notably alopecia totalis/universalis, outstripped normal scalp in clonality.

The CDR3 consists of 13 residues. Germline V gene sequence: CDR1 NSQYPW, CDR2 LRSPGD (reference sequence). With 5 bases removed from V and 0 bases from J, the gap between germline ends came to 5 bases. This clone was observed a handful of times. What it binds is not known. Here the gene names and germline are mouse. The read finishes 4 residues shy of the CDR3 end, and the germline J gene is used to complete it. Once RNA had been extracted, it was reverse transcribed into cDNA to act as the sequencing template. The data were produced by immunoSEQ multiplex PCR, yet TCRdb's version contains in-frame clones alone and is incomplete. This repertoire lists roughly 110,000 clones without singletons; around a fifth sits in the top ten.

Specimen: lesional skin. This chain uses TRBV1 with TRBJ2-1; no definite D call. This TCR was recovered from a C3H/HeJ mouse with alopecia areata. The MHC haplotype recorded for the strain is H2-k. CDR3 bases read: TGCACCTGCAGTAACACTAACTATGCT. It encodes CTCSNTNYA. In full, the CDR3 reads CTCSNTNYAEQFF.